The clone carrying this TCR delta chain was counted a few times. TCRdb has a much larger clone's protein, which differs at residues 4 and 7 from the translation of this DNA, likely because of a read error; what is shown is the protein translated from the DNA. V was clipped by 5 bases and J by 1 base, with 25 bases between them. There are 18 residues in the CDR3. CDR1 and CDR2 from the germline V gene are GEAIGNYY and EKD. This sample stems from a study of gamma-delta T cells after stem cell transplantation. TCRdb called clones from the RT-PCR reads again using CATT. This sample has under 2,000 delta-chain clones, with under 6% found just once.

V and J are TRDV2 and TRDJ1; D possibly corresponds to TRDD3 (5 bases). Material: gamma-delta T cells. The TCR was taken from a human donor. It is not recorded whose cells these are; they may come from a transplant donor. Here the CDR3 reads CACVPMPNTGISTDKLIF. The CDR3 bases are TGTGCCTGTGTGCCTATGCCCAATACAGGGATCAGCACCGATAAACTCATCTTT.